This T cell receptor beta chain derives from a study of Graves' ophthalmopathy and Graves' hyperthyroidism. RNA transcripts were the template, and TCR beta CDR3 regions were amplified from them. A first-round RT-PCR used HTBI primers, followed by a second-round multiplex PCR. Via MiXCR, TCRdb re-called the multiplex PCR reads, giving one row per CDR3 protein. In the table there are under 20,000 distinct CDR3 sequences, roughly 46% of which are singletons. The CDR3 loop spans 15 amino acids. V was trimmed by 3 bases and J by 4 bases, leaving 15 bases between them. Sequenced material: peripheral blood. The chain joins TRBV12-3 or TRBV12-4 to TRBJ1-2; D might be TRBD1 (5 bases). The sequence was collected from a woman in her forties with stable Graves' hyperthyroidism. CDR3 residues: CASSFRDPRSYGYTF. The CDR3 DNA reads TGTGCCAGCAGTTTCCGGGACCCGAGGTCCTATGGCTACACCTTC.